This T cell receptor beta chain was retrieved from a study of CD8+ T cells in alopecia areata. The study's findings and limits: The study found that many expanded lesional clones persisted in scalp and blood during tofacitinib.

cDNA serving as the sequencing template came from extracted, reverse transcribed RNA. Profiling relied on immunoSEQ multiplex PCR, and the TCRdb table lists in-frame clones only, not all of them. The data contain about 210,000 clones, more than 45% of them singletons. Regarding treatment: oral pan-JAK inhibitor, 5-10 mg twice daily. Regarding this clone: The antigen is undetermined.

Germline assignment: CDR1 SGHTA and CDR2 FQGNSA. This CDR3 is 15 amino acids long. The ends were cut back, 2 bases at V and 1 base at J, with 10 bases in the middle. The sequenced sample was CD4+ T cells sorted from blood, obtained at week 4, from a patient treated with tofacitinib. The receptor was isolated from a human donor with alopecia areata. The chain recombines TRBV7-2 with TRBJ2-3; D remains ambiguous. The CDR3 reads CASSLYDFRTDTQYF. In DNA, the CDR3 is TGTGCCAGCAGCTTATATGACTTCCGCACAGATACGCAGTATTTT.